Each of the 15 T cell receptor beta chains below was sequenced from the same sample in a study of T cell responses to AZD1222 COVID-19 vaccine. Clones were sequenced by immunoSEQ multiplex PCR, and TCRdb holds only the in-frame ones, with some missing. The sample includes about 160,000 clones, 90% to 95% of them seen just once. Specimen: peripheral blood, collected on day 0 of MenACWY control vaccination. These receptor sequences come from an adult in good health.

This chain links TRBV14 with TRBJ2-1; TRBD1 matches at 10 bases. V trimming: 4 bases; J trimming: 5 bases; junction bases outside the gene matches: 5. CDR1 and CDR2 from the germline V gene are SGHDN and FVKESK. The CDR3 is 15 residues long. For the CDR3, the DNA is TGTGCCAGCAGCCGGCGGACAGGGGGTCACAATGAGCAGTTCTTC. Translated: CASSRRTGGHNEQFF.

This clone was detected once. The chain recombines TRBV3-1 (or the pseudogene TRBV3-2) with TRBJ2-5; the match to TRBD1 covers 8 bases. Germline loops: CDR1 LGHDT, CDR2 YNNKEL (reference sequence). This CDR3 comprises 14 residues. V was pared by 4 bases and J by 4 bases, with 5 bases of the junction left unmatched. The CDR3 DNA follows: TGTGCCAGCAGCCCATGGACAGGGTCAGAGACCCAGTACTTC. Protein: CASSPWTGSETQYF.

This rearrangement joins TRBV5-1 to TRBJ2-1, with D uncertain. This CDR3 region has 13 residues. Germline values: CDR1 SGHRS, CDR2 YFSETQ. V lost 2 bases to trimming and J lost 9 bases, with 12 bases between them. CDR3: CASSFDARREQFF. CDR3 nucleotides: TGCGCCAGCAGCTTCGATGCGCGACGTGAGCAGTTCTTC.

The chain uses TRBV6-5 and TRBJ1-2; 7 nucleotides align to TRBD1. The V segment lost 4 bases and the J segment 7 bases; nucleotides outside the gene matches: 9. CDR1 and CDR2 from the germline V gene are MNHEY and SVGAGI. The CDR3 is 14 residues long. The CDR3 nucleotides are TGTGCCAGCAGTTCCCTCGACAGGGTTCGTGGCTACACCTTC. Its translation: CASSSLDRVRGYTF.

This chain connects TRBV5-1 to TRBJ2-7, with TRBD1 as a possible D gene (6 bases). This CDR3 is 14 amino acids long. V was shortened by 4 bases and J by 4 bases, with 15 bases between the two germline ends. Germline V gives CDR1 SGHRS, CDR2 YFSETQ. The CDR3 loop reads CASSPPQTGYEQYF. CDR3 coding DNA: TGCGCCAGCAGCCCGCCCCAAACAGGGTACGAGCAGTACTTC.

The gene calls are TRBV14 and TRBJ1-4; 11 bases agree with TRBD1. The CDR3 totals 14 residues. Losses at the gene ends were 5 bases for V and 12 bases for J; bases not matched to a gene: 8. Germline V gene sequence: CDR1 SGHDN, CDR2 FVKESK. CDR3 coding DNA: TGTGCCAGCAGCAGAGGGACAGGGGGACTAGAACTGTTTTTT. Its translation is CASSRGTGGLELFF.

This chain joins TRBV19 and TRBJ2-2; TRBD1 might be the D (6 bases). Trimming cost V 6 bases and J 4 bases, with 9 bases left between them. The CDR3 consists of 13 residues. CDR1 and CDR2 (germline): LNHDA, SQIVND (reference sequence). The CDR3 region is CASRGAGTGELFF. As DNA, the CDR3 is TGTGCCAGTAGGGGGGCGGGCACCGGGGAGCTGTTTTTT.

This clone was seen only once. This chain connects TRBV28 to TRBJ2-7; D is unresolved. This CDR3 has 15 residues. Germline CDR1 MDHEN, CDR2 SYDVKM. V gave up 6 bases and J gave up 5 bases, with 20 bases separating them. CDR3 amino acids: CASSPTTTLGHEQYF. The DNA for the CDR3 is TGTGCCAGCAGCCCGACGACCACTCTCGGCCACGAGCAGTACTTC.

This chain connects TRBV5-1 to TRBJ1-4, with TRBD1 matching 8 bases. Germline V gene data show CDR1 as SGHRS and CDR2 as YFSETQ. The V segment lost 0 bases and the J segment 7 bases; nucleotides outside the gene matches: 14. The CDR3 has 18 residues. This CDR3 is CASSLVPGQERGGEKLFF. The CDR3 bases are TGCGCCAGCAGCTTGGTCCCGGGACAGGAGAGGGGTGGTGAAAAACTGTTTTTT. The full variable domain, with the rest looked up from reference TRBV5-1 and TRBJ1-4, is KAGVTQTPRYLIKTRGQQVTLSCSPISGHRSVSWYQQTPGQGLQFLFEYFSETQRNKGNFPGRFSGRQFSNSRSEMNVSTLELGDSALYLCASSLVPGQERGGEKLFFGSGTQLSVL.

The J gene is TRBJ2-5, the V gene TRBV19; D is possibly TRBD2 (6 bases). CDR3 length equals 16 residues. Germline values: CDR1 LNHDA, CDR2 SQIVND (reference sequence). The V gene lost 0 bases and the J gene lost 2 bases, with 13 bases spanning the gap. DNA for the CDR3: TGTGCCAGTAGTATAGATCTGACTAGGGATCAAGAGACCCAGTACTTC. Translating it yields CASSIDLTRDQETQYF.

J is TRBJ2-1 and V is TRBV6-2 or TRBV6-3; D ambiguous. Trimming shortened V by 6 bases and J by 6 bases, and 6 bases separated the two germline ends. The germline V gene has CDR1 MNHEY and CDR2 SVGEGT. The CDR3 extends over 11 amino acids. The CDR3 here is CASSGTNEQFF. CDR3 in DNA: TGTGCCAGCAGCGGAACCAATGAGCAGTTCTTC.

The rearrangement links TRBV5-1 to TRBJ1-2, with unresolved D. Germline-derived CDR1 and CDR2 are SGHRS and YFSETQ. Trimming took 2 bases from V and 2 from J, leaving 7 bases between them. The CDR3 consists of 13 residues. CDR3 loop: CASSLSQNYGYTF. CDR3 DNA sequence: TGCGCCAGCAGCTTAAGTCAGAACTATGGCTACACCTTC.

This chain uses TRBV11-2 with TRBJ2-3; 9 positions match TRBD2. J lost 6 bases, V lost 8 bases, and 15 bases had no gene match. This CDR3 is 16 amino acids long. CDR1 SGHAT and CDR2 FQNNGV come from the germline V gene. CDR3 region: CASGGRGGRAFDTQYF. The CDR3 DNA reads TGTGCCAGCGGGGGGCGAGGCGGGAGGGCCTTTGATACGCAGTATTTT. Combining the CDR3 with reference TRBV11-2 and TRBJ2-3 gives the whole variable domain EAGVAQSPRYKIIEKRQSVAFWCNPISGHATLYWYQQILGQGPKLLIQFQNNGVVDDSQLPKDRFSAERLKGVDSTLKIQPAKLEDSAVYLCASGGRGGRAFDTQYFGPGTRLTVL.

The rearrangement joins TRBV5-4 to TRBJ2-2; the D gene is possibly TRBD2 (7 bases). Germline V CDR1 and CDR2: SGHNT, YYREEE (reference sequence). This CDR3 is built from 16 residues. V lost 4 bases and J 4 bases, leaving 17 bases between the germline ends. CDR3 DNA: TGTGCCAGCAGCGGGGGGGGCTCCCCTCTCACCGGGGAGCTGTTTTTT. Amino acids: CASSGGGSPLTGELFF.

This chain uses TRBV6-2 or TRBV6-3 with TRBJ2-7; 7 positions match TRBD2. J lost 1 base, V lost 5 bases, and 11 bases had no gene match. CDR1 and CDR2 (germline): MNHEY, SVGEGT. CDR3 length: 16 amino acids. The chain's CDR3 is CASSPRGERVSYEQYF. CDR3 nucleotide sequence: TGTGCCAGCAGTCCCCGGGGGGAGCGGGTGTCCTACGAGCAGTACTTC.